A selection of T cell receptor beta chains follows, all from one sample in a study of radiation and T cells in renal cell carcinoma. Data came from immunoSEQ multiplex PCR; TCRdb stores just in-frame clones and leaves some out. The table has about 140,000 clones, around four fifths seen once. The sequencing used blood, collected from a patient whose treatment included radiotherapy and nephrectomy. These receptors were taken from a woman aged 45-59 years with renal cell carcinoma. Both conserved end residues are part of each CDR3. The order of the fields is D gene, clone size, J gene, V gene, CDR3 DNA, CDR3 protein. The D gene is left open where the match is weak. Size is omitted from some rows. Given values are once, few, many or a class for expanded clones.

NA NA TRBJ2-3 TRBV5-4 TGTGCCAGCAGCTTGGGTGGGGGATTGGGGTCAGATACGCAGTATTTT CASSLGGGLGSDTQYF
TRBD1 NA TRBJ2-5 TRBV9 TGTGCCAGCAGCTCCACAGGGGTTGGGGAGACCCAGTACTTC CASSSTGVGETQYF
NA few TRBJ1-2 TRBV10-2 TGCGCCAGCAGTGAGTCGGAGGGGATCCTCTATGGCTACACCTTC CASSESEGILYGYTF
NA NA TRBJ2-7 TRBV7-8 TGTGCCAGCAGCTTTGGACATCGCTACGAGCAGTACTTC CASSFGHRYEQYF
TRBD2 NA TRBJ2-1 TRBV4-3 TGCGCCAGCAGCCCCACTAGCGGGACATACAATGAGCAGTTCTTC CASSPTSGTYNEQFF
TRBD1 NA TRBJ1-6 TRBV5-1 TGCGCCAGCAGCCGGACCGGAACAGGGGAAAGAGGTAATTCACCCCTCCACTTT CASSRTGTGERGNSPLHF
NA NA TRBJ2-3 TRBV6-5 TGTGCCAGCAGTTACTCGAATAGACCAGATACGCAGTATTTT CASSYSNRPDTQYF
NA NA TRBJ1-2 TRBV5-6 TGTGCCAGCAGCTTGGCCGTGGGAAAGGGCTATGGCTACACCTTC CASSLAVGKGYGYTF
NA NA TRBJ2-1 TRBV29-1 TGCAGCGCCAAAAACTACAATGAGCAGTTCTTC CSAKNYNEQFF
TRBD2 NA TRBJ2-5 TRBV27 TGTGCCAGCAGTATGGCTAGCGGAGAGACCCAGTACTTC CASSMASGETQYF